Each of the 16 T cell receptor beta chains below was sequenced from the same sample in a study of CD8 T cells in Susac syndrome. RNA, at roughly 0.5 to 1 ug, was reverse transcribed with random hexamers. TCRdb analysed the immunoSEQ multiplex PCR reads with MiXCR anew, one entry per CDR3 protein. The sample holds some 260,000 distinct CDR3 sequences, roughly 85% seen once. The sample consisted of CD8+ T cells from PBMCs. The receptors derive from a human donor with multiple sclerosis.

This chain joins TRBV27 and TRBJ2-2; TRBD2 matches at 14 bases. CDR1 is MNHEY, CDR2 SMNVEV, per germline (reference sequence). V was pared by 1 base and J by 4 bases, with 8 bases of the junction left unmatched. The CDR3 sequence is 19 residues long. The CDR3 coding sequence is TGTGCCAGCAGTTTATTTACGGGACTAGCGGGAGTATTCACCGGGGAGCTGTTTTTT. It codes for CASSLFTGLAGVFTGELFF.

The chain joins TRBV5-1 to TRBJ2-7; TRBD1 aligns across 8 bases. Per the germline V gene, CDR1 is SGHRS and CDR2 is YFSETQ. The J segment lost 2 bases and the V segment lost 5 bases, leaving 12 bases of the junction unmatched. CDR3 size: 16 residues. Written as DNA, the CDR3 is TGCGCCAGCAGAATGGTTTTGGCACAGGGGGCCTACGAGCAGTACTTC. It encodes CASRMVLAQGAYEQYF.

CDR3 sequence (DNA): TGTGCCACCAGCAGAGATCTCTCGGCGGGAGGGATCAATGAGCAGTTCTTC. This sequence encodes CATSRDLSAGGINEQFF. The chain couples TRBV15 to TRBJ2-1, with 9 bases that match TRBD2. CDR1 and CDR2 from the germline V gene are LNHNV and YYDKDF (reference sequence). This CDR3 comprises 17 residues. Trimming removed 0 bases from V and 6 bases from J; junction bases left unmatched: 9.

This chain connects TRBV4-2 to TRBJ2-7, with 7 bases matching TRBD2. Germline values: CDR1 LGHNA, CDR2 YNFKEQ. V lost 3 bases to trimming and J lost 6 bases; unmatched junction nucleotides: 5. This CDR3 has 13 amino acids. CDR3: CASSQGGLVEQYF. CDR3 nucleotides: TGTGCCAGCAGCCAGGGGGGGTTGGTCGAGCAGTACTTC.

V and J are TRBV3-1 and TRBJ1-3, with D hard to call. Trimming stripped 4 bases from V and 4 bases from J, with 8 bases between. The CDR3 runs 13 residues. Germline CDR1 and CDR2: LGHDT and YNNKEL (reference sequence). The CDR3 DNA follows: TGTGCCAGCAGCCCGACCGTAGGAAACACCATATATTTT. This translates into CASSPTVGNTIYF.

V is TRBV9 and J is TRBJ1-1; TRBD1 agrees at 9 bases. This CDR3 has 14 residues. Germline-derived CDR1 and CDR2 are SGDLS and YYNGEE. Trimming at V came to 3 bases and at J to 6 bases, leaving 6 bases not matched to a gene. The DNA of the CDR3 is TGTGCCAGCAGCGCCGGGACAGGGCGACCTGAAGCTTTCTTT. Translation gives CASSAGTGRPEAFF.

J is TRBJ2-1 and V is TRBV5-5; 9 nucleotides agree with TRBD1. There are 16 residues in the CDR3. CDR1 and CDR2 (germline): SGHKS, YYEKEE (reference sequence). V trimming: 4 bases; J trimming: 6 bases; junction bases outside the gene matches: 11. The CDR3 DNA is TGTGCCAGCAGCGCACACAGACAGGGGGTTAGCAATGAGCAGTTCTTC. Residues: CASSAHRQGVSNEQFF.

This chain connects TRBV9 to TRBJ2-7, with 13 bases fitting TRBD2. The trim removed 4 bases at V and 4 bases at J, leaving 5 bases unmatched. The germline V gene encodes CDR1 SGDLS and CDR2 YYNGEE. There are 15 residues in the CDR3. The DNA for the CDR3 is TGTGCCAGCAGCAAACTAGCGGGAGGGCCGTACGAGCAGTACTTC. Residues: CASSKLAGGPYEQYF.

The chain carries TRBV12-3 or TRBV12-4 and TRBJ2-1; TRBD2 agrees at 9 bases. The CDR3 runs 20 residues. V lost 4 bases, J lost 5 bases, and 21 bases stayed unmatched. CDR3 sequence (DNA): TGTGCCAGCAGTTCGGTCCCTGGGCTAGCGGGACCAACTATTGACAATGAGCAGTTCTTC. Its translation is CASSSVPGLAGPTIDNEQFF.

This sequence joins TRBV12-3 or TRBV12-4 and TRBJ2-1; D is undetermined. V was trimmed by 3 bases and J by 0 bases, leaving 9 bases between them. The length of the CDR3 is 15 residues. CDR3 nucleotides: TGTGCCAGCAGTTTTTACCTCAACTCCTACAATGAGCAGTTCTTC. Translated, it gives CASSFYLNSYNEQFF.

The CDR3 region is CASSSNGGFHGYTF. The CDR3 nucleotides are TGTGCCAGCAGTTCCAATGGGGGGTTCCATGGCTACACCTTC. The gene calls are TRBV27 and TRBJ1-2; tentative D call: TRBD1 (5 bases). Germline values: CDR1 MNHEY, CDR2 SMNVEV (reference sequence). With 4 bases removed from V and 6 bases from J, the gap between germline ends came to 15 bases. The CDR3 extends over 14 amino acids.

The V gene is TRBV27, the J gene TRBJ2-5; D not certain. V was clipped by 7 bases and J by 5 bases, with 8 bases between them. The CDR3 has 11 residues. The germline CDR1 and CDR2 sequences are MNHEY and SMNVEV (reference sequence). As DNA, the CDR3 is TGTGCCAGCATTCTGGGGGAGACCCAGTACTTC. Protein product: CASILGETQYF.

CDR3 loop: CASEATSGTYEQYF. The DNA of the CDR3 is TGTGCTAGTGAAGCGACTAGCGGTACCTACGAGCAGTACTTC. The rearrangement links TRBV12-5 to TRBJ2-7, with TRBD2 matching over 9 bases. The CDR3 covers 14 residues. Germline values: CDR1 LGHNT, CDR2 FRNRAP. J gave up 2 bases and V 7 bases, and 6 bases lay outside the gene matches.

This clonotype was seen more than once but under ten times. The gene calls are TRBV7-9 and TRBJ2-7, with no clear D. Trimming removed 1 base from V and 6 bases from J, with 7 bases in between. The V gene's germline CDR1 is SEHNR and CDR2 FQNEAQ (reference sequence). This CDR3 contains 12 residues. The CDR3, as DNA: TGTGCCAGCAGCTTAGATGACCCCGAGCAGTACTTC. Translated, it gives CASSLDDPEQYF.

The J gene is TRBJ1-1, the V gene TRBV7-2; 12 bases line up with TRBD1. V shed 1 base and J 1 base; nucleotides not matched to a gene: 7. Per germline, CDR1 SGHTA and CDR2 FQGNSA. This CDR3 contains 18 residues. Written as DNA, the CDR3 is TGTGCCAGCAGCTTAGTTAGGGGACAGGGGGCGCGGAACACTGAAGCTTTCTTT. Translated, it gives CASSLVRGQGARNTEAFF.

This chain uses TRBV4-1 with TRBJ2-4; TRBD1 might be the D (5 bases). The length of the CDR3 is 14 residues. The germline V gene encodes CDR1 MGHRA and CDR2 YSYEKL. V lost 4 bases and J 1 base, leaving 8 bases between the germline ends. CDR3 bases: TGCGCCAGCAGCCCCAGGGATGCCAAAAACATTCAGTACTTC. Translation: CASSPRDAKNIQYF.